Shown below are 13 T cell receptor beta chains from a single sample sequenced in a study of OX40 agonist ivuxolimab in advanced cancers. Libraries were prepared through the immunoSEQ multiplex PCR assay. The table comes from immuneACCESS by way of TCRdb, which keeps in-frame sequences with V and J called. Part of the clones is missing from these tables; in studies checked, under half for an unresolved V gene and the rest for unknown reasons. The sample contains about 23,000 clones, about 83% of them found a single time. The ten largest clonotypes hold roughly 8.6% of the sample. This specimen consisted of CD4+ or CD8+ T cells sorted from blood, obtained in a trial of the OX40 agonist ivuxolimab. The source is an adult with an advanced solid tumor such as melanoma, head and neck, liver or kidney cancer.

The chain carries TRBV6-5 and TRBJ1-6, with D possibly TRBD1 on 5 matching bases. Between the trimmed V and J ends, which lost 7 bases and 5 bases, there was a span of 15 bases. The CDR3 has 15 residues. CDR1 is MNHEY, CDR2 SVGAGI, per germline. CDR3 in amino acids: CASTTGPINNSPLHF. The CDR3 bases are TGTGCCAGCACAACGGGACCCATTAATAATTCACCCCTCCACTTT.

This chain connects TRBV7-2 to TRBJ2-3, with 14 bases lining up with TRBD2. V dropped 4 bases and J dropped 0; count of bases not matched to a gene: 0. This CDR3 has 16 amino acids. Germline CDR1 reads SGHTA; CDR2 reads FQGNSA. This chain's CDR3 is CASSWTSGGSTDTQYF. The DNA of the CDR3 is TGTGCCAGCAGCTGGACTAGCGGGGGGAGCACAGATACGCAGTATTTT.

The chain joins TRBV6-1 to TRBJ2-3, with TRBD2 as a possible D gene (6 bases). The length of the CDR3 is 15 residues. Germline V gene data show CDR1 as MNHNS and CDR2 as SASEGT. Trimming stripped 6 bases from V and 5 bases from J, with 18 bases between. The CDR3 is CASRGDWEIVDTQYF. CDR3 sequence (DNA): TGTGCCAGCAGAGGGGACTGGGAAATTGTAGATACGCAGTATTTT.

This clone is large within its sample. The genes are TRBV29-1 and TRBJ2-2; 8 bases are shared with TRBD1. The length of the CDR3 is 14 residues. V lost 5 bases, J lost 6 bases, and 8 bases stayed unmatched. Germline CDR1 and CDR2: SQVTM and ANQGSEA. Written as DNA, the CDR3 is TGCAGCGTTCCGGGACAGGTTGTTCCCGGGGAGCTGTTTTTT. Encoded protein: CSVPGQVVPGELFF.

As DNA, the CDR3 is TGTGCCAGCAGCTTTTCGACTAGCGGGGGACTACAAAACATTCAGTACTTC. As protein: CASSFSTSGGLQNIQYF. The rearrangement joins TRBV7-8 to TRBJ2-4, with 12 bases fitting TRBD2. Germline V gene sequence: CDR1 SGHVS, CDR2 FQNEAQ. J lost 5 bases, V lost 3 bases, and 8 bases had no gene match. The CDR3 sequence is 17 residues long.

The rearrangement links TRBV9 to TRBJ1-2, with D maybe TRBD1 (5 bases). The CDR3 is made up of 18 amino acids. V lost 0 bases and J 2 bases, leaving 20 bases between the germline ends. The germline V gene encodes CDR1 SGDLS and CDR2 YYNGEE. CDR3 in amino acids: CASSVASGRAEANYGYTF. Here the CDR3 DNA reads TGTGCCAGCAGCGTAGCGTCCGGCAGGGCTGAAGCCAACTATGGCTACACCTTC. Full variable domain (missing parts from reference TRBV9 and TRBJ1-2): DSGVTQTPKHLITATGQRVTLRCSPRSGDLSVYWYQQSLDQGLQFLIQYYNGEERAKGNILERFSAQQFPDLHSELNLSSLELGDSALYFCASSVASGRAEANYGYTFGSGTRLTVV.

The chain carries TRBV2 and TRBJ1-2; maybe TRBD1 (5 bases). Germline loops: CDR1 SNHLY, CDR2 FYNNEI. This CDR3 region has 15 residues. Trimming removed 1 base at V and 1 base at J, with 10 bases between. The DNA of the CDR3 is TGTGCCAGCAGTGAAGGGGGCGGGATTAACTATGGCTACACCTTC. Protein: CASSEGGGINYGYTF.

Here the CDR3 DNA reads TGTGCCAGCAGGGGACAGGGCCTTAGCACAGATACGCAGTATTTT. Residues: CASRGQGLSTDTQYF. The chain employs TRBV6-1 and TRBJ2-3; the match to TRBD1 covers 9 bases. V dropped 6 bases and J dropped 0; count of bases not matched to a gene: 4. The CDR3 totals 15 residues. Germline loops: CDR1 MNHNS, CDR2 SASEGT.

The rearrangement joins TRBV5-4 to TRBJ2-3; D is uncertain. The CDR3 totals 12 residues. CDR1 and CDR2 from the germline V gene are SGHNT and YYREEE (reference sequence). V lost 4 bases, J lost 3 bases, and 6 bases lay in between. This chain's CDR3 is CASSPGTDTQYF. The DNA for the CDR3 is TGTGCCAGCAGCCCCGGGACAGATACGCAGTATTTT.

The chain links TRBV5-6 to TRBJ2-5, with D maybe TRBD2 (6 bases). Germline lookup yields CDR1 SGHDT and CDR2 YYEEEE. The length of the CDR3 is 14 residues. Trimming stripped 0 bases from V and 6 bases from J, with 12 bases between. The chain's CDR3 is CASSLAAGKKTQYF. In nucleotides, the CDR3 is TGTGCCAGCAGCTTGGCCGCGGGGAAGAAGACCCAGTACTTC.

The chain employs TRBV7-7 and TRBJ2-7, with D tentatively TRBD1 (6 bases). The germline V gene has CDR1 SSHAT and CDR2 FNYEAQ (reference sequence). V was trimmed by 1 base and J by 3 bases, leaving 19 bases between them. The CDR3 consists of 17 residues. This CDR3 reads CASSLGTRAGDDYEQYF. DNA of the CDR3: TGTGCCAGCAGCTTAGGGACCCGGGCAGGGGATGACTACGAGCAGTACTTC.

This chain links TRBV5-4 with TRBJ2-3, with D possibly being TRBD2 (5 bases). The germline V gene has CDR1 SGHNT and CDR2 YYREEE (reference sequence). The ends were cut back, 0 bases at V and 5 bases at J, with 10 bases in the middle. This CDR3 is built from 14 residues. In nucleotides, the CDR3 is TGTGCCAGCAGCTTGGCCCTGAGCGGAGATACGCAGTATTTT. It encodes CASSLALSGDTQYF.

The rearrangement uses TRBV19 and TRBJ1-1; D uncertain. The CDR3 consists of 15 residues. The germline V gene encodes CDR1 LNHDA and CDR2 SQIVND (reference sequence). Trimming cost V 3 bases and J 1 base, with 12 bases left between them. The CDR3 nucleotides are TGTGCCAGTAGTATCGCTCAGGCCCAGAACACTGAAGCTTTCTTT. This translates into CASSIAQAQNTEAFF. Based on the CDR3 plus reference TRBV19 and TRBJ1-1, the full variable domain is DGGITQSPKYLFRKEGQNVTLSCEQNLNHDAMYWYRQDPGQGLRLIYYSQIVNDFQKGDIAEGYSVSREKKESFPLTVTSAQKNPTAFYLCASSIAQAQNTEAFFGQGTRLTVV.